This T cell receptor (beta chain) was sequenced for a study of blood T cell repertoires in COVID-19 (dated by TCRdb to 2019 to 2021). For the wider study: The collaborator samples originated in the United States, Italy and Spain and spanned the acute and convalescent phases of COVID-19. The repertoires were released in a freely available public database intended as a resource for research on the immune response to SARS-CoV-2. The sample metadata nearly always contained a de-identified subject ID, COVID-19 status, age in years and sex. Where available, HLA class I and class II types were taken from metadata supplied by the sample provider and were not determined by assay-based typing. The prospective study material was composed of cDNA or gDNA derived from T cells, B-cell-depleted T cells, or PBMCs. Samples came from the ongoing ImmuneRACE study (first 160 participants) plus 1,254 subjects from 6 global collaborators. The dataset comprised deeply sampled blood TCRbeta repertoires from subjects exposed to, actively infected with, or recovered from COVID-19.

TCRbeta CDR3 regions were amplified from genomic DNA by means of the immunoSEQ Assay, a bias-controlled multiplex PCR. In the authors' own workflow: Within the assay, amplification of reference gene primers was used to estimate how many nucleated cells each sample contained. Sequence reads were collapsed and filtered to measure the absolute abundance of every unique TCRbeta CDR3 rearrangement. For each sample, productive Simpson clonality was calculated by taking the square root of Simpson's diversity index across productive rearrangements. TCRdb carries this immuneACCESS record with in-frame sequences only. Its versions omit some clonotypes, under half of them owing to an unresolved V gene in the studies checked, with the rest unexplained. V, J and clone size reflect that table, while D and trimming were determined from the DNA. The sample includes about 220,000 clones, with 84% observed a single time. Approximately 6.5% of the sample goes to the ten largest clones.

Summary of the overall study and its limitations: Clinical and demographic metadata were provided uncurated, with the amount varying by source and participant.

Comments on this clone: No antigen is known for it. Base-call qualities are not available, and no considerably larger clone is one nucleotide away.

In the prospective study, participants were roughly 18 to 95 years old, resided in under 30 geographic areas of the United States, and were enrolled through a virtual design. Cohort assignment in the prospective study relied on participant-reported clinical history from a screening survey and a study questionnaire. Recovered participants in ImmuneRACE Cohort 3 were defined by two consecutive negative NP/OP PCR tests, clearance by a healthcare professional, or resolution of symptoms. Each participant in the prospective study had whole blood, serum and a nasopharyngeal or oropharyngeal swab collected by mobile phlebotomists. Over a roughly 2-month period, participants in the prospective study had the option of providing additional blood draws and questionnaires. Prospective study blood samples were shipped either frozen or at room temperature before DNA extraction. The CDR3 numbers 15 residues from cysteine through phenylalanine. Only the CDR3 portion is preserved as DNA: 45 bases, with reading frame beginning at the first base. In the germline V gene, CDR1 corresponds to MDHEN and CDR2 to SYDVKM. Cut back by 4 bases and 5 bases, the V and J ends lie 18 bases apart.

The rearranged chain carries TRBV28 and TRBJ2-7; the best D guess is TRBD2, with 6 bases matching. Sequenced: PBMCs or T cells enriched from blood (not recorded which). The clonotype was recovered from a woman aged 40 to 50 who had recovered from COVID-19. The DNA is TGTGCCAGCAGTTCCCGGGGCGGGGACTTGGACGAGCAGTACTTC. This gives the protein CASSSRGGDLDEQYF.